The clone carrying this T cell receptor (beta chain) was detected many times. Its target is not known. A junction boundary mismatches the germline segment, possibly from a read error. PCR was performed a second time for roughly 7 to 12 cycles using a sample-barcoded 5' primer and a J-beta primer mix. Every cDNA molecule carried a tag from a template-switch adaptor bearing 12 random nucleotides. One entry per CDR3 protein results from TCRdb running MiXCR on the 5' RACE reads. The profile shows about 670,000 distinct CDR3 sequences, about 50% of them singletons. This entry belongs to a study of blood T cells in healthy people across ages. The CDR3 runs to 13 residues. Germline assignment: CDR1 MNHNS and CDR2 SASEGT. Study observations and caveats: Significant beta diversity loss was already apparent by age roughly 38, declining roughly linearly.

Sequencing was carried out using blood. This clonotype originated in a woman aged 80 or older in good health. The chain joins TRBV6-1 to TRBJ2-5; no reliable D call. CDR3 region: CASSASVKDTQYF. Here the CDR3 DNA reads TGTGCCAGCAGTGCCTCCGTAAAAGATACCCAGTACTTC.